This TCR beta chain was documented in a study of vaccination effects on CD4 cells after COVID-19. Before sequencing, viral peptide pools were used by the ViraFEST assay to expand antigen-specific CD4+ T cells. Cultured cells yielded isolated CD4+ T cells after approximately nine days. Each participant was administered two doses of either the BNT162b2 or the mRNA-1273 vaccine. Vaccinees lacked prior SARS-CoV-2 infection and tested negative for nucleocapsid antibodies. IL-2 medium supplanted half the medium on days 3 and 7. This CDR3 has 13 amino acids. Germline V CDR1 and CDR2: WNHNN, SYGVQD (reference sequence). V lost 6 bases to trimming and J lost 6 bases, with 14 bases between them. The data were produced by immunoSEQ multiplex PCR, yet TCRdb's version contains in-frame clones alone and is incomplete. The sample shows about 72,000 clones, 75% to 85% of them seen only once. Of note for this clone: The antigen remains undetermined.

Study observations and caveats: Just 1 of 255 vaccine-induced clones in healthy recipients was cross-reactive. By a late point after vaccination, infection- and vaccine-induced clones had shrunk markedly through clonal contraction.

This TCR derives from a human donor who received a COVID-19 vaccine. The sample consisted of CD4+ T cells from PBMCs cultured with HCoV-229E spike peptides, taken after COVID-19 vaccination. The V call is TRBV10-1, the J call TRBJ1-1, with D tentatively TRBD1 (5 bases). As DNA, the CDR3 is TGCGCCAGCAGCCGGGACTGGGGTGCTGAAGCTTTCTTT. It yields the protein CASSRDWGAEAFF.